In this sample, the clone carrying this T cell receptor beta chain turned up a few times. Its antigen remains unidentified. The V gene's germline CDR1 is SGHRS and CDR2 YFSETQ. CDR3 length: 18 amino acids. The germline V and J ends were trimmed by 2 bases and 8 bases, with 26 bases remaining between them. The data were taken from a study of chemoradiotherapy in HPV16-positive cancers. Across the study: A couple of HPV16-positive patients' cells yielded candidate HPV-specific clones and common motifs. Study-level findings and limits: The functional HPV-specific definition rests on just a couple of HPV16-positive patients.

Repertoires were sampled repeatedly during chemoradiotherapy. Libraries were prepared by immunoSEQ multiplex PCR; TCRdb keeps only in-frame clonotypes and omits some of them. The sample lists 6,000 to 6,500 clones, roughly 73% occurring once. Specimen: tumor tissue, collected from a patient who underwent chemoradiotherapy. The TCR sequence derives from a human donor with HPV-associated anogenital cancer. The genes are TRBV5-1 and TRBJ2-1; possible D gene TRBD2, 6 bases. The CDR3 loop is CASSFPSSYTGLNDEQFF. The DNA for the CDR3 is TGCGCCAGCAGCTTCCCTAGCTCCTATACGGGACTCAACGATGAGCAGTTCTTC.